The TCR beta chain described here comes from a study of T cell responses to AZD1222 COVID-19 vaccine. Across the whole study: Doses given second, at about 4 or about 12 weeks, were pooled.

From germline, CDR1 is SGHRS and CDR2 YFSETQ. J was trimmed by 2 bases and V by 2 bases; bases with no gene match: 7. The CDR3 covers 15 residues. This clone was observed a few times. The antigen remains undetermined. Libraries were prepared by immunoSEQ multiplex PCR; TCRdb keeps only in-frame clonotypes and omits some of them. The data hold 110,000 to 150,000 clones, with over 90% observed a single time. Broader study findings: Regions 160-218 and 743-854 dominated among vaccine-associated CD4 TCRs spanning spike. Repertoires were obtained solely post-peak T cell response. Most donors were white British, females outnumbered males, and clonal diversity was possibly underestimated.

The source material was peripheral blood, sampled on day 0 of AZD1222 vaccination. The TCR sequence derives from an adult in good health. This rearrangement joins TRBV5-1 to TRBJ2-7; 7 nucleotides align to TRBD2. The CDR3 reads CASSFSAGVTYEQYF. The CDR3 DNA follows: TGCGCCAGCAGCTTTTCGGCGGGAGTCACCTACGAGCAGTACTTC.